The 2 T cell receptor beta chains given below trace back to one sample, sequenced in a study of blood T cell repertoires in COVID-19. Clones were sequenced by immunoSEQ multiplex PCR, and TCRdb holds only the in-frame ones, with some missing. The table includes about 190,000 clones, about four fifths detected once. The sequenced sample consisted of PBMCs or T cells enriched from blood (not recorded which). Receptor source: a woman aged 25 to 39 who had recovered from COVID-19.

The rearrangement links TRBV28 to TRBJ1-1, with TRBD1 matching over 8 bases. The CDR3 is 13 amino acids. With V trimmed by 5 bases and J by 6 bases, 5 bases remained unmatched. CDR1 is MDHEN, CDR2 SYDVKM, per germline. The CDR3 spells CASSRTGSAEAFF. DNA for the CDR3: TGTGCCAGCAGTCGGACAGGGTCTGCTGAAGCTTTCTTT.

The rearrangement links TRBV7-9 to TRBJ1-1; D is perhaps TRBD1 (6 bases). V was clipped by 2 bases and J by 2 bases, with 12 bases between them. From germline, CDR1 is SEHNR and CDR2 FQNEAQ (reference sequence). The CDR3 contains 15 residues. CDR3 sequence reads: CASSLIAGVNTEAFF. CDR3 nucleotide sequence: TGTGCCAGCAGCTTAATAGCAGGGGTTAACACTGAAGCTTTCTTT.